One sample yielded the 10 T cell receptor beta chains listed below, sequenced in a study of CD8+CD57+ T cells in acquired aplastic anemia. TCR beta VDJ and CDR3 were profiled, and genomic DNA was the template. TCRdb ran MiXCR on the reads and lists one entry per CDR3 protein. The data contain about 160,000 distinct CDR3 sequences, roughly 50% of them singletons. Sequencing involved patients with CD8+CD57+ cell expansion previously shown by flow cytometry. Sequencing used sorted CD4+, CD8+, or CD8+CD57+ T cells (not recorded which) from PBMCs. These receptors all come from a human donor with aplastic anemia.

J is TRBJ1-2 and V is TRBV4-1; D might be TRBD1 (6 bases). The CDR3 is 18 amino acids. Trimming removed 0 bases from V and 1 base from J, with 18 bases in between. The V gene's germline CDR1 is MGHRA and CDR2 YSYEKL. This chain's CDR3 is CASSQEKSASRGNYGYTF. The CDR3 nucleotides read TGCGCCAGCAGCCAAGAAAAATCGGCGAGCAGGGGTAACTATGGCTACACCTTC.

V is TRBV9 and J is TRBJ2-1; 9 bases align to TRBD2. This CDR3 region has 15 residues. The germline CDR1 and CDR2 sequences are SGDLS and YYNGEE. The trim removed 0 bases at V and 6 bases at J, leaving 4 bases unmatched. CDR3 sequence (DNA): TGTGCCAGCAGCGTAGGTCGGGGACTAGCCAATGAGCAGTTCTTC. Its translation: CASSVGRGLANEQFF.

This clonotype was seen a handful of times. The chain recombines TRBV2 with TRBJ1-1; D is perhaps TRBD1 (5 bases). This CDR3 region has 13 residues. V gave up 6 bases and J gave up 5 bases, with 13 bases separating them. Germline V gene sequence: CDR1 SNHLY, CDR2 FYNNEI. The CDR3 bases are TGTGCCAGCAGCAGGGAGGTTGGGACTGAAGCTTTCTTT. Translation: CASSREVGTEAFF. Using reference TRBV2 and TRBJ1-1 for the parts outside the CDR3, the full variable domain is EPEVTQTPSHQVTQMGQEVILRCVPISNHLYFYWYRQILGQKVEFLVSFYNNEISEKSEIFDDQFSVERPDGSNFTLKIRSTKLEDSAMYFCASSREVGTEAFFGQGTRLTVV.

Here the CDR3 reads CSVGGQGASNYGYTF. The CDR3 DNA reads as TGCAGCGTGGGGGGACAGGGGGCTTCTAACTATGGCTACACCTTC. This chain connects TRBV29-1 to TRBJ1-2, with 12 bases lining up with TRBD1. Losses at the gene ends were 6 bases for V and 0 bases for J; bases not matched to a gene: 5. This CDR3 has 15 amino acids. In germline, CDR1 is SQVTM, CDR2 ANQGSEA. The whole variable domain, remainder taken from reference TRBV29-1 and TRBJ1-2, is SAVISQKPSRDICQRGTSLTIQCQVDSQVTMMFWYRQQPGQSLTLIATANQGSEATYESGFVIDKFPISRPNLTFSTLTVSNMSPEDSSIYLCSVGGQGASNYGYTFGSGTRLTVV.

The chain employs TRBV20-1 and TRBJ1-2; a weak D match, TRBD1 (6 bases). The CDR3 covers 15 residues. Germline V gene sequence: CDR1 DFQATT, CDR2 SNEGSKA (reference sequence). Trimming stripped 0 bases from V and 4 bases from J, with 15 bases between. The CDR3 coding sequence is TGCAGTGCTAGAGACCCGGGGGGGGCCGGCTATGGCTACACCTTC. Its protein is CSARDPGGAGYGYTF.

This clonotype was seen more than once but under ten times. V is TRBV12-3 or TRBV12-4 and J is TRBJ1-1; D call uncertain. The CDR3 is 15 residues long. Between the trimmed V and J ends, which lost 2 bases and 6 bases, there was a span of 16 bases. The CDR3 sequence: CASSLMVFGISEAFF. In DNA, the CDR3 is TGTGCCAGCAGTTTAATGGTTTTCGGGATCTCTGAAGCTTTCTTT.

Ten or more counts support this clonotype. This chain links TRBV7-3 with TRBJ2-5; D is ambiguous. V lost 4 bases and J lost 1, with 7 bases in between. Germline V CDR1 and CDR2: SGHTA, FQGTGA. This CDR3 contains 13 residues. CDR3 in DNA: TGTGCCAGCAGCTCACGGCCCCAAGAGACCCAGTACTTC. The encoded protein is CASSSRPQETQYF.

This clonotype was found many times. The chain carries TRBV29-1 and TRBJ2-3; D perhaps matches TRBD1 (6 bases). This CDR3 is built from 14 residues. Trimming left V 3 bases short and J 2 bases short, with 12 bases between. Germline CDR1 is SQVTM and CDR2 is ANQGSEA. The CDR3 reads CSVEHRVNTDTQYF. The CDR3 nucleotides are TGCAGCGTTGAGCACAGGGTCAACACAGATACGCAGTATTTT.

The rearrangement joins TRBV5-6 to TRBJ2-7; 9 bases are a match to TRBD2. Trimming at V came to 1 base and at J to 9 bases, leaving 11 bases not matched to a gene. Germline V CDR1 and CDR2: SGHDT, YYEEEE. The CDR3 loop spans 15 amino acids. This CDR3 reads CASSLIRREGEGQYF. CDR3 DNA: TGTGCCAGCAGCTTGATAAGGCGGGAGGGGGAAGGGCAGTACTTC.

This clonotype was seen at least ten times. The chain recombines TRBV7-6 with TRBJ2-5, with a tentative D call TRBD1 (5 bases). CDR1 and CDR2 from the germline V gene are SGHVS and FNYEAQ. The V end was cut by 2 bases, the J end by 0 bases, with 13 bases between. The CDR3 length is 16 residues. The CDR3 DNA follows: TGTGCCAGCAGCTTAACAGGAGTTGGGAACCAAGAGACCCAGTACTTC. Residues: CASSLTGVGNQETQYF.